These 9 T cell receptor beta chains were sequenced from one sample in a study of T cell clonality in common variable immunodeficiency. The repertoire was sequenced with immunoSEQ multiplex PCR; TCRdb's copy has only in-frame clones and lacks some. Found here are some 32,000 clones, no singletons; the ten largest cover 4% to 5%. The sequencing input was peripheral blood mononuclear cells. These receptors came from a person between 18 and 70 years old in good health.

In the case of this clone: The read halts 3 residues ahead of the CDR3 end, with the missing end drawn from the germline J gene. The V gene is TRBV7-3, the J gene TRBJ1-1, with no clear D. Germline assignment: CDR1 SGHTA and CDR2 FQGTGA. V was trimmed by 0 bases and J by 7 bases, leaving 9 bases between them. CDR3 length: 13 residues. The DNA read from the CDR3 is TGTGCCAGCAGCTTAACGTTTCTAGATGAA. This translates into CASSLTFLDE. The CDR3 in full is CASSLTFLDEAFF.

Concerning this clone: Read sequence stops 3 residues before the CDR3 end, and the germline J gene provides the missing end. The chain is built from TRBV2 and TRBJ2-2, with D perhaps being TRBD1 or TRBD2 (6 bases each). Germline-derived CDR1 and CDR2 are SNHLY and FYNNEI. The CDR3 contains 15 residues. The CDR3 bases that were read are TGTGCCAGCATCTCGTTGGGGGCGGGAAATTCACCG. Residues: CASISLGAGNSP. The CDR3, in full, reads CASISLGAGNSPLFF.

This clone showed up just a few times. The CDR3 is cut off 3 residues early in the read; its end comes from the germline J gene. The chain couples TRBV18 to TRBJ1-4, with D possibly being TRBD1 (6 bases). CDR1 is KGHSH, CDR2 LQKENI, per germline. This CDR3 spans 16 amino acids. The CDR3 loop is CASSSGASGSHSPLFF. The covered CDR3 bases are TGTGCCAGCTCCTCAGGGGCTAGCGGCTCCCATTCACCA.

This clone was detected ten times or more. The read halts 3 residues ahead of the CDR3 end, with the missing end drawn from the germline J gene. The V gene is TRBV30, the J gene TRBJ2-1; D uncertain. CDR1 is GTSNPN and CDR2 is SVGIG in the germline V gene (reference sequence). The CDR3 loop spans 13 amino acids. Trimming took off 0 bases at V and 4 bases at J, with 7 bases between the two ends. CDR3 sequence: CAWSVDRYNEQFF. The part of the CDR3 DNA that was read is TGTGCCTGGAGTGTAGATAGATACAATGAG.

The table lists this clone with many counts. The read terminates 3 residues before the CDR3 end, so the remaining end is supplied by the germline J gene. The chain links TRBV5-4 to TRBJ1-4, with D tentatively TRBD1 (6 bases). V gave up 4 bases and J gave up 6 bases, with 13 bases separating them. CDR1 and CDR2 from the germline V gene are SGHNT and YYREEE (reference sequence). CDR3 length: 14 residues. CDR3 DNA, as far as it was read: TGTGCCAGCAGCACACAGGGTCGGCATGAAAAA. Protein product: CASSTQGRHEK. The entire CDR3 sequence reads CASSTQGRHEKLFF.

This clone was detected a few times. The DNA ends 3 residues before the CDR3 does, and the rest of the CDR3 is filled in from the germline J gene. The chain has TRBV7-9 and TRBJ2-2; 7 bases agree with TRBD1. The CDR3 is 14 amino acids. Looked up from germline, CDR1 is SEHNR and CDR2 is FQNEAQ (reference sequence). CDR3 sequence: CASSPQGIGEKLFF. The sequenced part of the CDR3 DNA is TGTGCCAGCAGTCCACAGGGGATAGGGGAAAAG.

This clone occurred a few times. The DNA ends 3 residues before the CDR3 does, and the rest of the CDR3 is filled in from the germline J gene. The chain couples TRBV11-3 to TRBJ2-1, with D hard to call. This CDR3 comprises 15 residues. Trimming stripped 0 bases from V and 4 bases from J, with 10 bases between. Germline CDR1 reads SGHNT; CDR2 reads YENEEA. The part of the CDR3 DNA that was read is TGTGCCAGCAGCTTAGAAGATGGCCAATACAATGAG. As protein: CASSLEDGQYNE. The full CDR3 is CASSLEDGQYNEQFF.

This clone was detected ten times or more. The read ends 3 residues early relative to the CDR3; the germline J gene fills the gap. The chain has TRBV6-1 and TRBJ2-3, with D maybe TRBD2 (6 bases). With 1 base removed from V and 4 bases from J, the gap between germline ends came to 9 bases. The V gene's germline CDR1 is MNHNS and CDR2 SASEGT. The CDR3 is made up of 14 amino acids. Here the CDR3 reads CASSEGLVSDTQYF. The part of the CDR3 DNA that was read is TGTGCCAGCAGTGAAGGACTAGTATCAGATACG.

Incomplete CDR3 DNA: TGTGCCAGCAGGGGGACTAGCGGGTATACCAATGAG. It encodes CASRGTSGYTNE. The entire CDR3 is CASRGTSGYTNEQFF. This rearrangement joins TRBV2 to TRBJ2-1; 12 nucleotides line up with TRBD2. The CDR3 is cut off 3 residues early in the read; its end comes from the germline J gene. In germline, CDR1 is SNHLY, CDR2 FYNNEI. This CDR3 is built from 15 residues. Trimming at V came to 6 bases and at J to 6 bases, leaving 6 bases not matched to a gene.